This T cell receptor beta chain derives from a study of Ad26.COV2.S vaccination and SARS-CoV-2 variants. Study-wide background: The vaccine Ad26.COV2.S was put into the muscle once, or twice with 56 days between. The study, taken as a whole, reports: Once vaccination had occurred, spike-specific CD8+ and CD4+ T cell responses reportedly showed substantial breadth.

Sequencing used immunoSEQ multiplex PCR; TCRdb keeps in-frame clones, though not all of them. The sample shows a few hundred thousand clones, 90% of them seen only once. Described treatment: roughly 19 received Ad26.COV2.S at low or high dose, single or two shots; about 5 received placebo; per-sample allocation not given. Day 63 after the first vaccine or placebo injection was the time point for sampling. An adult aged 18-55 years in Boston served as the donor. As for this clone: The antigen is unknown.

The input for sequencing was peripheral blood, taken in a trial of Ad26.COV2.S vaccine versus placebo. This clonotype was obtained from a person between 18 and 65 years old who received the Ad26.COV2.S COVID-19 vaccine or a placebo.

CDR3 sequence: CASSSGGDLSSYEQYF. CDR3 DNA sequence: TGTGCCAGCAGCTCAGGAGGGGACTTAAGCTCCTACGAGCAGTACTTC. J is TRBJ2-7 and V is TRBV9; possible D gene TRBD2, 6 bases. The CDR3 spans 16 residues. Germline CDR1 is SGDLS and CDR2 is YYNGEE. Trimming removed 4 bases from V and 0 bases from J, with 17 bases in between.